This entry lists 9 T cell receptor beta chains sequenced from one sample in a study of blood T cell repertoires in COVID-19 (dated by TCRdb to the early 2020s). Library preparation was by the immunoSEQ multiplex PCR assay. Entries here come from immuneACCESS through TCRdb and include only in-frame sequences with V and J called. Some clones fail to appear in such tables; in the studies checked, an unresolved V gene covers under half of the shortfall, and the cause of the remainder is unknown. This sample lists 120,000 to 150,000 clones; approximately 85% were detected once. Approximately 8% of the sample comes from the top ten. The sample consisted of peripheral blood. The receptors originated from a woman in her fifties or sixties with COVID-19, enrolled during active disease.

This clone came up a few times. The gene calls are TRBV14 and TRBJ2-1; 9 bases are shared with TRBD2. Germline V gives CDR1 SGHDN, CDR2 FVKESK. V lost 0 bases, J lost 8 bases, and 11 bases stayed unmatched. The CDR3 totals 17 residues. This chain's CDR3 is CASSQETRLAGRDEQFF. Here the CDR3 DNA reads TGTGCCAGCAGCCAAGAAACTCGCCTAGCGGGGAGGGATGAGCAGTTCTTC.

This clone has only a few counts. The gene calls are TRBV9 and TRBJ1-2; D is undetermined. V lost 4 bases and J lost 5, with 18 bases in between. The CDR3 spans 15 residues. The germline V gene has CDR1 SGDLS and CDR2 YYNGEE. The CDR3 reads CASSPRTGFSYGYTF. The DNA for the CDR3 is TGTGCCAGCAGCCCACGAACGGGGTTTAGTTATGGCTACACCTTC.

The chain combines TRBV28 with TRBJ2-7; 7 nucleotides match TRBD1. The germline CDR1 and CDR2 sequences are MDHEN and SYDVKM. The junction had 16 bases not matched to a gene; V was cut back by 10 bases and J by 7 bases. The CDR3 totals 14 residues. The CDR3 here is CATSWGTVTGEQYF. The CDR3 DNA follows: TGTGCCACTTCTTGGGGGACAGTTACCGGGGAGCAGTACTTC.

The chain has TRBV19 and TRBJ1-1; possibly TRBD1 for D (5 bases). This CDR3 comprises 12 residues. The V gene's germline CDR1 is LNHDA and CDR2 SQIVND (reference sequence). V dropped 9 bases and J dropped 4 bases, with 12 bases sitting between them. Here the CDR3 DNA reads TGTGCCAGGTCTAGGGGTGTCACTGAAGCTTTCTTT. It codes for CARSRGVTEAFF.

V is TRBV5-1 and J is TRBJ2-3; a possible D gene is TRBD2 (6 bases). Germline CDR1 reads SGHRS; CDR2 reads YFSETQ. The CDR3 is 14 amino acids. V dropped 0 bases and J dropped 2 bases, with 7 bases sitting between them. The CDR3 sequence is CASSLGGATDTQYF. The DNA for the CDR3 is TGCGCCAGCAGCTTGGGCGGGGCCACAGATACGCAGTATTTT.

The rearrangement uses TRBV5-1 and TRBJ2-1; TRBD1 matches at 7 bases. This CDR3 region has 16 residues. After removal of 3 bases from V and 1 base from J, the junction contained 7 bases not matched to a gene. Per germline, CDR1 SGHRS and CDR2 YFSETQ. The CDR3 here is CASSSLTGESYNEQFF. Here the CDR3 DNA reads TGCGCCAGCAGCTCCTTAACAGGGGAATCCTACAATGAGCAGTTCTTC.

The CDR3 region has the DNA TGTGCCAGCAGCGCACAGGGGACTGAAGCTTTCTTT. It encodes CASSAQGTEAFF. The chain employs TRBV5-4 and TRBJ1-1; 7 positions agree with TRBD1. Germline V gene data show CDR1 as SGHNT and CDR2 as YYREEE (reference sequence). The CDR3 contains 12 residues. The V and J ends lost 4 bases and 5 bases, in that order; junction bases with no gene match: 2.

The rearrangement joins TRBV19 to TRBJ2-2; D is unclear. Trimming took 5 bases from V and 6 from J, leaving 10 bases between them. Germline V gene lookup returns CDR1 LNHDA and CDR2 SQIVND (reference sequence). CDR3 length equals 13 residues. The CDR3, as DNA: TGTGCCAGTAGTGCCTTCGGGTCCGGGGAGCTGTTTTTT. Translation gives CASSAFGSGELFF.

The J gene is TRBJ1-1, the V gene TRBV18, with D tentatively TRBD1 (5 bases). Germline-derived CDR1 and CDR2 are KGHSH and LQKENI. The CDR3 is made up of 15 amino acids. The V end was cut by 2 bases, the J end by 1 base, with 11 bases between. CDR3 in DNA: TGTGCCAGCTCACCATCTTTCACAGGGAACACTGAAGCTTTCTTT. It specifies CASSPSFTGNTEAFF.